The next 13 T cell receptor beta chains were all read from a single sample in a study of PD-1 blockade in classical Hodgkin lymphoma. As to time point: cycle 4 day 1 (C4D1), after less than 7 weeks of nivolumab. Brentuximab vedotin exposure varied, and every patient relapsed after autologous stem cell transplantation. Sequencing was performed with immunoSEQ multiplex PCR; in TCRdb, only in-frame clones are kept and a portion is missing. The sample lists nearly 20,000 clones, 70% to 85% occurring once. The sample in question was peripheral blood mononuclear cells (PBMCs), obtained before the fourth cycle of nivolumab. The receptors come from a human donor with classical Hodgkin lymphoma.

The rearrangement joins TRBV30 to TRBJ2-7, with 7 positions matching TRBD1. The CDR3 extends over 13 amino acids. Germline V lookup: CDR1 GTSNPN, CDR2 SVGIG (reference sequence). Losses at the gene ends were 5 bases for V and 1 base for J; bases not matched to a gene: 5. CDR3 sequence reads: CAWGQGESYEQYF. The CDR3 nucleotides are TGTGCCTGGGGGCAGGGGGAATCCTACGAGCAGTACTTC.

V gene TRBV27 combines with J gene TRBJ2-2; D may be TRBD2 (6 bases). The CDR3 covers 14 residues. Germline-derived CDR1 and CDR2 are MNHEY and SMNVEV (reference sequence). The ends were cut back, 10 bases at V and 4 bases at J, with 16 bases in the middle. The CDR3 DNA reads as TGTGCCACGAAGTCTAGCGCCGCCACCGGGGAGCTGTTTTTT. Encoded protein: CATKSSAATGELFF.

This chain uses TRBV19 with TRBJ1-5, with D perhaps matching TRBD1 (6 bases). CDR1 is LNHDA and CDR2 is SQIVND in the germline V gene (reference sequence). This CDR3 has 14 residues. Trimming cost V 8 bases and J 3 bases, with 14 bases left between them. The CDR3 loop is CASSGQTFNQPQHF. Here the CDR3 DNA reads TGTGCCAGTTCCGGACAGACTTTCAATCAGCCCCAGCATTTT.

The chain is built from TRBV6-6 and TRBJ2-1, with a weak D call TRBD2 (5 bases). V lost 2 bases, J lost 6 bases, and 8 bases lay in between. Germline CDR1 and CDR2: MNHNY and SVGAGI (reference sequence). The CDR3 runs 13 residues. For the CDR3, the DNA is TGTGCCAGCAGTTACCTAGCCCTCAATGAGCAGTTCTTC. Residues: CASSYLALNEQFF.

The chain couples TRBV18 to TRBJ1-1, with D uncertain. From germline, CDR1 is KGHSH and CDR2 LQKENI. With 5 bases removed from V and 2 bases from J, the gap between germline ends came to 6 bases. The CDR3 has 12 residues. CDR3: CASSGSNTEAFF. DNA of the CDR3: TGTGCCAGCTCAGGGAGCAACACTGAAGCTTTCTTT.

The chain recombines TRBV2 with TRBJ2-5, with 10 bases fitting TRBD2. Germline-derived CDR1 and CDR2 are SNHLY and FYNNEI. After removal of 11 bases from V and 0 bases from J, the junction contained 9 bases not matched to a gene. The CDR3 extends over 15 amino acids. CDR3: CARLGLAAYQETQYF. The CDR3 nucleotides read TGTGCCCGACTTGGACTAGCGGCGTACCAAGAGACCCAGTACTTC.

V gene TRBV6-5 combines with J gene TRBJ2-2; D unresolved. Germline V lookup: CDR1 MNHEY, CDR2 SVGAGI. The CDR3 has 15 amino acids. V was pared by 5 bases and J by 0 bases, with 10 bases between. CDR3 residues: CASSNFMPNTGELFF. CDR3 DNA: TGTGCCAGCAGTAATTTTATGCCGAACACCGGGGAGCTGTTTTTT.

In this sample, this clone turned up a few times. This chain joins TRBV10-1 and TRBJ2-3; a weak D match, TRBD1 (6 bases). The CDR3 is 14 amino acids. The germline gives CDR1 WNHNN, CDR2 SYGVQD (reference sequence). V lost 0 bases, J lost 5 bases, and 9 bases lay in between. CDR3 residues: CASSESGAGDTQYF. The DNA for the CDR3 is TGCGCCAGCAGTGAGTCGGGGGCGGGAGATACGCAGTATTTT.

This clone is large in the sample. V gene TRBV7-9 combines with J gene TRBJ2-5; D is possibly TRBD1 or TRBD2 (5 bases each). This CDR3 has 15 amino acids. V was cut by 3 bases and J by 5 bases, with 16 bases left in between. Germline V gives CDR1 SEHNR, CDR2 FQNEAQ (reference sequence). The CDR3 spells CASSFAWGTGETQYF. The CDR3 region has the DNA TGTGCCAGCAGCTTCGCTTGGGGCACGGGGGAGACCCAGTACTTC.

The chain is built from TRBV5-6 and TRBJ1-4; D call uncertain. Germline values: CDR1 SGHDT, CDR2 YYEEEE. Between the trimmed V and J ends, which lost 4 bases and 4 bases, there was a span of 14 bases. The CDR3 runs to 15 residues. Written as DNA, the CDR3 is TGTGCCAGCAGCCTGCCTGACGGGAGTAATGAAAAACTGTTTTTT. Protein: CASSLPDGSNEKLFF.

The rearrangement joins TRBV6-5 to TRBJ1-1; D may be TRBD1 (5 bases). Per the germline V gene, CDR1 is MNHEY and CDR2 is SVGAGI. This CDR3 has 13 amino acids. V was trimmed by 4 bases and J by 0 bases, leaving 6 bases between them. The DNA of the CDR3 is TGTGCCAGCAGTTCAGGGATGAACACTGAAGCTTTCTTT. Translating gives CASSSGMNTEAFF.

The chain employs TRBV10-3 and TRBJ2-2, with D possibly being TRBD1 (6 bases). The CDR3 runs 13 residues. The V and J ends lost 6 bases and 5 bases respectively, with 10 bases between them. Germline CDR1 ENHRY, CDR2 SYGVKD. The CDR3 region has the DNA TGTGCCATCAGCGGGACAACTACCGGGGAGCTGTTTTTT. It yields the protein CAISGTTTGELFF.

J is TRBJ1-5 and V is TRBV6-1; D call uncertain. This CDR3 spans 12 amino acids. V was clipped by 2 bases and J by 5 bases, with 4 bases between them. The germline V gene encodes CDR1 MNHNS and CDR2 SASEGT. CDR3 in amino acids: CASSELDQPQHF. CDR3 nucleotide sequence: TGTGCCAGCAGTGAACTAGATCAGCCCCAGCATTTT.